This passage covers 23 T cell receptor beta chains from one sample sequenced in a study of blood T cell repertoires in COVID-19. Profiled with immunoSEQ multiplex PCR; TCRdb holds only in-frame clones, not every one. The repertoire holds 110,000 or so clones, with less than 85% as singletons. Sample: peripheral blood. These receptors were collected from a woman aged 40 to 49 with acute or convalescent COVID-19.

This clone was detected once. CDR3 sequence: CASSLARYSGANVLTF. CDR3 coding DNA: TGTGCCAGCAGCTTGGCTCGGTATTCTGGGGCCAACGTCCTGACTTTC. V gene TRBV5-5 combines with J gene TRBJ2-6; D uncertain. Germline assignment: CDR1 SGHKS and CDR2 YYEKEE (reference sequence). This CDR3 region has 16 residues. Between the trimmed V and J ends, which lost 0 bases and 1 base, there was a span of 8 bases.

This clone was seen a few times. The chain joins TRBV13 to TRBJ2-1; 9 positions agree with TRBD2. CDR1 is PRHDT, CDR2 FYEKMQ, per germline (reference sequence). The CDR3 sequence is 16 residues long. The trim removed 1 base at V and 7 bases at J, leaving 8 bases unmatched. In DNA form, the CDR3 reads TGTGCCAGCAGCTTAGTCTGGCGGGGGGGCCATAATGAGCAGTTCTTC. This codes for CASSLVWRGGHNEQFF.

The V gene is TRBV6-5, the J gene TRBJ1-2, with 9 bases that match TRBD1. The germline V gene has CDR1 MNHEY and CDR2 SVGAGI. The CDR3 loop spans 13 amino acids. With 7 bases clipped from V and 8 bases from J, the junction kept 8 bases outside the gene matches. This chain's CDR3 is CASTRDRVEGYTF. The CDR3 DNA reads as TGTGCCAGCACCCGGGACAGGGTAGAAGGCTACACCTTC.

This sequence joins TRBV7-2 and TRBJ1-2, with 9 nucleotides matching TRBD1. This CDR3 is built from 15 residues. Germline V gene data show CDR1 as SGHTA and CDR2 as FQGNSA. Losses at the gene ends were 5 bases for V and 5 bases for J; bases not matched to a gene: 9. CDR3 nucleotides: TGTGCCAGCAGCCCCCGGACAGGGGAGGCGTATGGCTACACCTTC. Encoded protein: CASSPRTGEAYGYTF.

This chain joins TRBV6-2 or TRBV6-3 and TRBJ2-7; 8 nucleotides line up with TRBD1. Germline CDR1 reads MNHEY; CDR2 reads SVGEGT. The CDR3 consists of 19 residues. V lost 5 bases, J lost 2 bases, and 20 bases stayed unmatched. In DNA, the CDR3 is TGTGCCAGCAGTCACTACTCAATCCGCCCTGACAGGGGAGCCTACGAGCAGTACTTC. As protein: CASSHYSIRPDRGAYEQYF.

The chain joins TRBV4-1 to TRBJ1-6; tentative D call: TRBD1 (5 bases). The CDR3 is 16 amino acids. V was clipped by 0 bases and J by 5 bases, with 11 bases between them. Germline V CDR1 and CDR2: MGHRA, YSYEKL. CDR3 sequence reads: CASSQDRAVNNSPLHF. The DNA of the CDR3 is TGCGCCAGCAGCCAAGACAGGGCTGTGAATAATTCACCCCTCCACTTT.

The V gene is TRBV5-4, the J gene TRBJ2-7, with D hard to call. CDR1 is SGHNT and CDR2 is YYREEE in the germline V gene (reference sequence). The CDR3 is made up of 15 amino acids. The germline V and J ends were trimmed by 0 bases and 2 bases, with 12 bases remaining between them. CDR3 in DNA: TGTGCCAGCAGCTTGGGAGGCCAATTCGCCTACGAGCAGTACTTC. Protein: CASSLGGQFAYEQYF.

This clone has only one observation. J is TRBJ1-4 and V is TRBV7-2; tentative D call: TRBD1 (6 bases). This CDR3 is built from 13 residues. V lost 6 bases, J lost 5 bases, and 10 bases lay in between. Germline CDR1 is SGHTA and CDR2 is FQGNSA. The CDR3 DNA is TGTGCCAGCAGTTTCCAGGGGAATGAAAAACTGTTTTTT. Encoded protein: CASSFQGNEKLFF.

The chain couples TRBV2 to TRBJ2-7, with 11 bases lining up with TRBD1. This CDR3 is 15 amino acids long. Germline V gives CDR1 SNHLY, CDR2 FYNNEI. The V and J ends lost 7 bases and 3 bases, in that order; junction bases with no gene match: 8. The DNA for the CDR3 is TGTGCCAGCATTACTGGGACAGGGGGGGGCTACGAGCAGTACTTC. It yields the protein CASITGTGGGYEQYF.

The rearrangement links TRBV24-1 to TRBJ1-2; 10 bases fit TRBD1. V lost 4 bases to trimming and J lost 2 bases; unmatched junction nucleotides: 6. This CDR3 region has 16 residues. CDR1 is KGHDR, CDR2 SFDVKD, per germline. CDR3 loop: CATSDSADRGNYGYTF. CDR3 sequence (DNA): TGTGCCACCAGTGACTCGGCGGACAGGGGGAACTATGGCTACACCTTC.

The genes are TRBV6-1 and TRBJ1-6, with 7 bases identical to TRBD1. The ends lost 1 base at V and 6 bases at J; junction bases unmatched: 0. CDR3 length: 14 amino acids. Germline values: CDR1 MNHNS, CDR2 SASEGT. CDR3 loop: CASSEDRGNSPLHF. CDR3 DNA sequence: TGTGCCAGCAGTGAAGACAGGGGTAATTCACCCCTCCACTTT.

The chain carries TRBV4-3 and TRBJ2-2, with 7 bases fitting TRBD1. The V gene end was trimmed by 6 bases and the J gene end by 5 bases; junction bases not matched to a gene: 6. The germline CDR1 and CDR2 sequences are LGHNA and YSLEER. CDR3 length: 14 amino acids. The CDR3 nucleotides read TGCGCCAGCAGTCCGGGACAGCGTACCGGGGAGCTGTTTTTT. Residues: CASSPGQRTGELFF.

The rearrangement uses TRBV4-1 and TRBJ2-1; 8 bases are shared with TRBD1. CDR3 length: 16 amino acids. V shed 4 bases and J 5 bases; nucleotides not matched to a gene: 10. The germline V gene has CDR1 MGHRA and CDR2 YSYEKL. The chain's CDR3 is CASSPFQGANNNEQFF. In DNA, the CDR3 is TGCGCCAGCAGCCCATTCCAGGGGGCAAATAACAATGAGCAGTTCTTC.

In nucleotides, the CDR3 is TGCGCCAGCAGCCATAACTCCGGGGGGTCTGAGCAGTACTTC. Its protein product is CASSHNSGGSEQYF. The chain employs TRBV4-3 and TRBJ2-7; the match to TRBD2 covers 7 bases. CDR1 is LGHNA and CDR2 is YSLEER in the germline V gene. J was trimmed by 7 bases and V by 3 bases; bases with no gene match: 9. There are 14 residues in the CDR3.

The chain links TRBV19 to TRBJ2-3; 7 positions match TRBD1. Germline CDR1 reads LNHDA; CDR2 reads SQIVND (reference sequence). This CDR3 region has 16 residues. With 5 bases clipped from V and 3 bases from J, the junction kept 11 bases outside the gene matches. The CDR3 DNA is TGTGCCAGTAGTCAAACAGGGGAGAGTCTGACAGATACGCAGTATTTT. Its translation is CASSQTGESLTDTQYF.

The gene calls are TRBV5-6 and TRBJ2-7; the D is unclear. Trimming took off 0 bases at V and 6 bases at J, with 13 bases between the two ends. There are 14 residues in the CDR3. Germline assignment: CDR1 SGHDT and CDR2 YYEEEE. CDR3 coding DNA: TGTGCCAGCAGCTTGGGCGCACTCTGGGCCGAGCAGTACTTC. This gives the protein CASSLGALWAEQYF.

V usage is TRBV6-6 and J usage is TRBJ2-7; D is perhaps TRBD2 (5 bases). Trimming pared 4 bases from V and 0 bases from J, leaving 16 bases between. The germline V gene encodes CDR1 MNHNY and CDR2 SVGAGI (reference sequence). The CDR3 loop spans 16 amino acids. The CDR3 spells CASSSPGVTGSYEQYF. In DNA form, the CDR3 reads TGTGCCAGCAGTTCCCCCGGGGTGACGGGCTCCTACGAGCAGTACTTC.

The sample holds a few counts of this clone. The rearrangement joins TRBV2 to TRBJ2-5; tentative D call: TRBD2 (6 bases). Germline lookup yields CDR1 SNHLY and CDR2 FYNNEI. The CDR3 totals 15 residues. Trimming removed 0 bases at V and 5 bases at J, with 13 bases between. The CDR3 coding sequence is TGTGCCAGCAGTGAAGCGGGACTCCCCGGGGAGACCCAGTACTTC. Its translation: CASSEAGLPGETQYF.

This CDR3 is CASRPTGGTETQYF. CDR3 bases: TGTGCCAGCAGACCCACAGGGGGGACAGAGACCCAGTACTTC. V gene TRBV3-1 (or the pseudogene TRBV3-2) combines with J gene TRBJ2-5; 8 bases line up with TRBD1. V shed 6 bases, J shed 4 bases, and the junction held 7 bases outside the gene matches. The CDR3 totals 14 residues. Germline V gives CDR1 LGHDT, CDR2 YNNKEL (reference sequence).

The chain uses TRBV6-4 and TRBJ1-6; maybe TRBD1 (6 bases). This CDR3 comprises 19 residues. V lost 7 bases to trimming and J lost 0 bases, with 22 bases between them. Germline V gene data show CDR1 as MRHNA and CDR2 as SNTAGT. The CDR3 sequence is CASKKGSTGWVSYNSPLHF. CDR3 nucleotides: TGTGCCAGCAAAAAGGGGTCTACAGGGTGGGTCTCCTATAATTCACCCCTCCACTTT.

The chain recombines TRBV5-1 with TRBJ2-5, with TRBD2 identical over 16 bases. V shed 4 bases and J 5 bases; nucleotides not matched to a gene: 5. Germline V gene sequence: CDR1 SGHRS, CDR2 YFSETQ. This CDR3 region has 16 residues. CDR3 in DNA: TGCGCCAGCAGCGGGACTAGCGGGGGGGCGATGGAGACCCAGTACTTC. It is translated as CASSGTSGGAMETQYF.

This clone was detected once. V and J are TRBV7-2 and TRBJ2-3, with TRBD2 identical over 10 bases. The CDR3 extends over 18 amino acids. V was clipped by 1 base and J by 2 bases; unmatched bases: 9. The V gene's germline CDR1 is SGHTA and CDR2 FQGNSA. The CDR3 bases are TGTGCCAGCAGCTTAGTGGGGGCTAGCGGGGGTGCCACAGATACGCAGTATTTT. It codes for CASSLVGASGGATDTQYF.

The gene calls are TRBV11-2 and TRBJ1-2; D remains unclear. V gave up 0 bases and J gave up 7 bases, with 9 bases separating them. Per the germline V gene, CDR1 is SGHAT and CDR2 is FQNNGV. The CDR3 is 13 residues long. The CDR3 DNA reads TGTGCCAGCAGCTTAGAAAGAGTATCTGGCTACACCTTC. Translation: CASSLERVSGYTF. Combining the CDR3 with reference TRBV11-2 and TRBJ1-2 gives the whole variable domain EAGVAQSPRYKIIEKRQSVAFWCNPISGHATLYWYQQILGQGPKLLIQFQNNGVVDDSQLPKDRFSAERLKGVDSTLKIQPAKLEDSAVYLCASSLERVSGYTFGSGTRLTVV.